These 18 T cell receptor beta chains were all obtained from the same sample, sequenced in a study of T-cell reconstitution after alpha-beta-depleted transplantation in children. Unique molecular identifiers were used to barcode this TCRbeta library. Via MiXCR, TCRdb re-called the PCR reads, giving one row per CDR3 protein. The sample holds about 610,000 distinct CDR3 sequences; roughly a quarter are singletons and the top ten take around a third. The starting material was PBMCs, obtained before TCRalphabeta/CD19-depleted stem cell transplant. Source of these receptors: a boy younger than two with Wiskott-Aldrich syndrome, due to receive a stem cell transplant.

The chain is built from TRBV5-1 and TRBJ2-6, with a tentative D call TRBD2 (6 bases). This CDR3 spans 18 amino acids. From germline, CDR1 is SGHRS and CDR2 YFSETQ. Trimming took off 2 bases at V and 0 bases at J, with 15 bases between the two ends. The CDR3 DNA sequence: TGCGCCAGCAGCTTTGGGGGGAGTGCCCCCTCTGGGGCCAACGTCCTGACTTTC. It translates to CASSFGGSAPSGANVLTF.

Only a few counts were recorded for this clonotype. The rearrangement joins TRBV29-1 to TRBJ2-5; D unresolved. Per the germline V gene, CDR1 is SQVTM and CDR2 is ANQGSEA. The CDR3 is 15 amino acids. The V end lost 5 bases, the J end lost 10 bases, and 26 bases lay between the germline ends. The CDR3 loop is CSVSPRLSRSLGQYF. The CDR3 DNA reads TGCAGCGTTTCTCCAAGGCTTTCAAGATCCCTGGGCCAGTACTTC.

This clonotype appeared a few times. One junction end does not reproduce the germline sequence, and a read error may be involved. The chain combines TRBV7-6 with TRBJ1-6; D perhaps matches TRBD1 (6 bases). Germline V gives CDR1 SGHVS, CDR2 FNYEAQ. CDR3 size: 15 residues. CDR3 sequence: CASTLLDSYNSPLHF. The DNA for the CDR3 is TGTGCCAGCACCTTACTGGACAGCTATAATTCACCCCTCCACTTT.

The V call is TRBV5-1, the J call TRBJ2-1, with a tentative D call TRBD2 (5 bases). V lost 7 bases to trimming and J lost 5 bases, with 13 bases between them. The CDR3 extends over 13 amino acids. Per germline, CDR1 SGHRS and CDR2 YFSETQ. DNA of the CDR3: TGCGCCAGCGGTAGCGAGCAAAACAATGAGCAGTTCTTC. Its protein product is CASGSEQNNEQFF.

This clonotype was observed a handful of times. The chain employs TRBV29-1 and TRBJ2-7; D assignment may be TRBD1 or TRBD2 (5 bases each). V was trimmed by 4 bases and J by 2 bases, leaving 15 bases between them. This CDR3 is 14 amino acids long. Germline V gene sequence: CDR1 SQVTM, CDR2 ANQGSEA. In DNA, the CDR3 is TGCAGCGTTGGGGGGTTGGGGACCGCCTACGAGCAGTACTTC. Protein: CSVGGLGTAYEQYF.

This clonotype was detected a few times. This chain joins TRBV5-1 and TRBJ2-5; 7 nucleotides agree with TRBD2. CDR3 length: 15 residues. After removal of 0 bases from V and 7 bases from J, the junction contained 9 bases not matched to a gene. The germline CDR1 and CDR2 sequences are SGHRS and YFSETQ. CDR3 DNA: TGCGCCAGCAGCTTGGTTGGAGACCCGGGGGGGACCCAGTACTTC. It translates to CASSLVGDPGGTQYF. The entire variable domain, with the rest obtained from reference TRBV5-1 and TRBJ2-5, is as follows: KAGVTQTPRYLIKTRGQQVTLSCSPISGHRSVSWYQQTPGQGLQFLFEYFSETQRNKGNFPGRFSGRQFSNSRSEMNVSTLELGDSALYLCASSLVGDPGGTQYFGPGTRLLVL.

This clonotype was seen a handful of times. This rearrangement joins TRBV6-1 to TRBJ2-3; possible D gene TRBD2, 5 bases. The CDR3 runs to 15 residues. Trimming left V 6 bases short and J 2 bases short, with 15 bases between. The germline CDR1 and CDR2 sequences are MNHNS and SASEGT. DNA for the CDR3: TGTGCCAGCAGCCCTGGAAGCGGCATCACAGATACGCAGTATTTT. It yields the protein CASSPGSGITDTQYF.

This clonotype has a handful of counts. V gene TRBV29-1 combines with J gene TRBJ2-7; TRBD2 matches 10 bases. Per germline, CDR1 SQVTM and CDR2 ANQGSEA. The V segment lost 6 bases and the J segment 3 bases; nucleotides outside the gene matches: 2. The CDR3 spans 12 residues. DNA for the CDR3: TGCAGCGTCGGGACTAGCGTCTACGAGCAGTACTTC. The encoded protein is CSVGTSVYEQYF.

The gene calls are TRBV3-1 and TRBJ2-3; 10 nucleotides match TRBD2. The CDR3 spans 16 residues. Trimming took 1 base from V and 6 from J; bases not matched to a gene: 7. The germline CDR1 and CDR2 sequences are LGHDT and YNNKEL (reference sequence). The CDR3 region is CASSQVLSSGSDTQYF. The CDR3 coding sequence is TGTGCCAGCAGCCAAGTCTTGTCTAGCGGGAGTGATACGCAGTATTTT.

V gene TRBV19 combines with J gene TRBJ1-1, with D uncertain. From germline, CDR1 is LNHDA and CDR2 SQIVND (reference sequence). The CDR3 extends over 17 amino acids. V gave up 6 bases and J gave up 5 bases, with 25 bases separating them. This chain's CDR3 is CASSVNLGALRRTEAFF. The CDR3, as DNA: TGTGCCAGTAGCGTTAACCTGGGAGCCCTCAGAAGGACTGAAGCTTTCTTT.

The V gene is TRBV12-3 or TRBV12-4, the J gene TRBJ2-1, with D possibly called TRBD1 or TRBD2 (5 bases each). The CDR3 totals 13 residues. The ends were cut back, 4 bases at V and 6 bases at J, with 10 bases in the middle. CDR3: CASSSAGGNEQFF. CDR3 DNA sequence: TGTGCCAGCAGTTCGGCTGGGGGCAATGAGCAGTTCTTC.

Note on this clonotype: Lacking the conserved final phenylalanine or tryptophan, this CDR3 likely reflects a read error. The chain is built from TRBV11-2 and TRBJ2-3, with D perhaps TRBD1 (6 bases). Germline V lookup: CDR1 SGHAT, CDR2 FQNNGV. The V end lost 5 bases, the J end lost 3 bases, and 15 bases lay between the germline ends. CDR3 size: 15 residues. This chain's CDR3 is CASSPPGTLTDTQYL. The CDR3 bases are TGTGCCAGCAGCCCGCCGGGGACACTTACAGATACGCAGTATCTT.

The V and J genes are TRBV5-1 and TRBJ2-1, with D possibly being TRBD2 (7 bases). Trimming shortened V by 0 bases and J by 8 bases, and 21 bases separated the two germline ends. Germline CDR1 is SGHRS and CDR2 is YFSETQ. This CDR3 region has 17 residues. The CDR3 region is CASSLAKGGSLGHEQFF. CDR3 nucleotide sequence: TGCGCCAGCAGCTTGGCCAAGGGGGGGTCCTTGGGACATGAGCAGTTCTTC.

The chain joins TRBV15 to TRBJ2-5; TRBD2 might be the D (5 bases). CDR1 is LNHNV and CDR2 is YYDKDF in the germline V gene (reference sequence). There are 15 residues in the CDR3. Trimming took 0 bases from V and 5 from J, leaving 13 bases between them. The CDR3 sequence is CATSRDILEVETQYF. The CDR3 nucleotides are TGTGCCACCAGCAGAGATATTCTGGAGGTGGAGACCCAGTACTTC. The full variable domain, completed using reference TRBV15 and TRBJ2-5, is DAMVIQNPRYQVTQFGKPVTLSCSQTLNHNVMYWYQQKSSQAPKLLFHYYDKDFNNEADTPDNFQSRRPNTSFCFLDIRSPGLGDTAMYLCATSRDILEVETQYFGPGTRLLVL.

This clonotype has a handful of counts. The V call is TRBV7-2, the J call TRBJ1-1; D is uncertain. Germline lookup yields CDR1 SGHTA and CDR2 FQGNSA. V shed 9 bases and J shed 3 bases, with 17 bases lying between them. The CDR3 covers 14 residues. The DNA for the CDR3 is TGTGCCAGTTTACCTTCATGGGGTGACACTGAAGCTTTCTTT. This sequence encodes CASLPSWGDTEAFF.

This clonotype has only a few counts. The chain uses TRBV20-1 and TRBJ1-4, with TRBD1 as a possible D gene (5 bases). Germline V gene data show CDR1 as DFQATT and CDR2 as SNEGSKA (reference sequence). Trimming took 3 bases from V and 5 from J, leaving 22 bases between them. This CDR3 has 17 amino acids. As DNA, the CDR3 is TGCAGTGCTAGGGGTCGGGGCGGGGACGGCACCAATGAAAAACTGTTTTTT. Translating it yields CSARGRGGDGTNEKLFF.

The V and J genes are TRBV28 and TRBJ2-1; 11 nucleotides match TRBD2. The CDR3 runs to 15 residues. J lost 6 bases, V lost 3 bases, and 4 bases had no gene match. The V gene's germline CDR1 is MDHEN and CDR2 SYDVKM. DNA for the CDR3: TGTGCCAGCAGTTTTCGCCTAGCGGGAGGCAATGAGCAGTTCTTC. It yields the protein CASSFRLAGGNEQFF.

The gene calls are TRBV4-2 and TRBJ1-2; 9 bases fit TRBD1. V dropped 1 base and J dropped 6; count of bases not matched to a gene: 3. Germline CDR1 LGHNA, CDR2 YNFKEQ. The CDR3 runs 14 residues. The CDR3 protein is CASSQAQGADGYTF. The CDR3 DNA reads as TGTGCCAGCAGCCAAGCACAGGGGGCTGATGGCTACACCTTC.